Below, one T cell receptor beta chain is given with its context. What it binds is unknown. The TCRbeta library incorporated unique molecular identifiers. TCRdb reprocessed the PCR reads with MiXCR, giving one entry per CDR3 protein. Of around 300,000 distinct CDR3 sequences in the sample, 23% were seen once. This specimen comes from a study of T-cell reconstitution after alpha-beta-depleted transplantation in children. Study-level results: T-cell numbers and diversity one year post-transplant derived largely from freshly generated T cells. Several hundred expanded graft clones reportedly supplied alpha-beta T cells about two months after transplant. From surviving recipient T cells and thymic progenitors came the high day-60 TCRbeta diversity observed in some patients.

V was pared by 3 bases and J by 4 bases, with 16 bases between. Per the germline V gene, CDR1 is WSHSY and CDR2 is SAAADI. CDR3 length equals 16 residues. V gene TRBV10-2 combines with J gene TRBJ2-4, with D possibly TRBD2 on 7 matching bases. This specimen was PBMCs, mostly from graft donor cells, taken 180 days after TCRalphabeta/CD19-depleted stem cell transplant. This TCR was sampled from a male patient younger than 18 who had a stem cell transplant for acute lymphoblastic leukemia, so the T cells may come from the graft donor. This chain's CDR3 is CASSDHTGGRKNIQYF. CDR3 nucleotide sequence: TGCGCCAGCAGTGATCATACCGGGGGGCGAAAAAACATTCAGTACTTC.